This T cell receptor (beta chain) was obtained from a study of T cell responses to AZD1222 COVID-19 vaccine (dated by TCRdb to the early 2020s). Some background on the complete study: Because spike-specific TCR depth and breadth did not differ between the two schedules, AZD1222 recipients who got a second dose at roughly 4 weeks were pooled with those who got a second dose at roughly 12 weeks. TCR sequencing was performed for about 250 trial participants, of whom 207 were given two doses of AZD1222 and approximately 25 were given two doses of MenACWY control vaccine. Trial participants were enrolled by age into subgroups of 18-55, 56-69 and 70-plus years, and 148, 28 and 57 TCR-sequenced participants, respectively, were included in these subgroups.

The CDR3 regions of human TCRbeta chains were analyzed by immunosequencing. In the source study's methods: TCRs in the repertoires were matched against a reference library of SARS-CoV-2-specific TCRs that had been generated with the MIRA antigen-specificity platform. Breadth meant the fraction of unique TCRs that were SARS-CoV-2-associated, whereas depth meant the fraction of total T cells that were SARS-CoV-2-associated. Each spike-specific TCR was assigned to its reactive spike region and to a CD4 or CD8 class using the MIRA data. Log10-transformed breadth and depth values were compared by one-way ANOVA with Sidak's multiple comparisons tests. The table was pulled from immuneACCESS by TCRdb, which kept in-frame rearrangements only. Such tables lose some clones; where checked, under half of the loss comes from unresolved V genes, and the rest has no known cause. V and J calls and clone size are given by that table; D and trimming were obtained from the DNA. Across this sample there are over 95,000 clones, with just over 90% seen only once. 4% to 5% of the sample comes from the top ten.

The time point label, as the study defines it: baseline before first vaccination. The vaccinee samples were drawn from two UK trials, COV001 and COV002, one of which was a single-blind randomized controlled phase 2/3 trial testing AZD1222 (ChAdOx1 nCoV-19) in healthy adults. For TCRbeta chain sequencing, PBMC samples from trial participants were taken at day 0 and at day 28 after the second dose. The study at large found these results: The 56-69-year group was small, and its depth increase did not reach significance, likely because of low power. After two AZD1222 doses, both the breadth and the depth of spike-specific TCRs were significantly higher than at day 0 and than in MenACWY recipients. Reportedly, close to half of the unique spike-specific TCRs recognized epitopes lying outside the regions that are mutated in the B.1.351 and B.1.1.7 variants. Participants were mostly white British and included more females than males, and it was suggested by the authors that clonal diversity may have been underestimated. The vaccine-associated CD4 TCRs covered the entire spike protein, and the dominant responses fell in regions 160-218 and 743-854. Conclusions about previously exposed vaccinees are limited because only six or seven AZD1222 recipients were SARS-CoV-2 seropositive at baseline. No day 14 peak-response samples were available, so repertoires were characterized only after the peak T cell response.

With regard to this clone: Its target antigen remains unknown. Within one base of it there is no much larger clone, and no base qualities were kept.

Taken from cysteine to phenylalanine, the CDR3 has 15 residues. The only DNA kept is the CDR3, 45 bases in frame from the first base. V trim: 4 bases; J trim: 2 bases; unmatched bases: 3. The CDR1 and CDR2 encoded by the germline V gene (reference sequence) are SGHKS and YYEKEE. Here the sequenced sample was peripheral blood, taken on day 0 of AZD1222 vaccination. This clonotype was obtained from an adult in good health. The V and J genes are TRBV5-5 and TRBJ2-1, and TRBD2 aligns with 10 junction nucleotides. The CDR3 region: CASSLTSGAYNEQFF. The nucleotides are TGTGCCAGCAGCCTTACTAGCGGGGCCTACAATGAGCAGTTCTTC.